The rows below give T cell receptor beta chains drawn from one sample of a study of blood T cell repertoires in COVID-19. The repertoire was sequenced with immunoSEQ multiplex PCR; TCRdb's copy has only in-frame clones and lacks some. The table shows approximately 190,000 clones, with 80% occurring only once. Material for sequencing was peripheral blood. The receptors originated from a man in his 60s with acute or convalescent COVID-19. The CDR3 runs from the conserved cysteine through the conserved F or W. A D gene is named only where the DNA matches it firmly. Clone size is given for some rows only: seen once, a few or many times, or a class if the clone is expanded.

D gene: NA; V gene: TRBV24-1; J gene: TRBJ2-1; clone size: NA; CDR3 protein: CATSVGTAMINNEQFF; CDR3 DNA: TGTGCCACCAGTGTCGGCACAGCAATGATAAACAATGAGCAGTTCTTC
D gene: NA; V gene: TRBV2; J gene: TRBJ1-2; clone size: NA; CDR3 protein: CASRRDYGYTF; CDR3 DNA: TGTGCCAGCAGGAGGGACTATGGCTACACCTTC
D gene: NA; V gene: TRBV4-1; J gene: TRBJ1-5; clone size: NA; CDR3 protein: CASSRSSGEVRRHF; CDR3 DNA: TGCGCCAGCAGCCGAAGCTCCGGGGAGGTTAGGCGGCATTTT
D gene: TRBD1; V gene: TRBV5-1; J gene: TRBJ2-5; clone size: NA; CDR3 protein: CASSVQGSQETQYF; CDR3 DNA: TGCGCCAGCAGCGTACAGGGGTCCCAAGAGACCCAGTACTTC
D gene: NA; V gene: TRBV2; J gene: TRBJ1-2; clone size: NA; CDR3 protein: CASRAGGNGYTF; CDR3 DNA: TGTGCCAGCAGAGCGGGGGGGAATGGCTACACCTTC
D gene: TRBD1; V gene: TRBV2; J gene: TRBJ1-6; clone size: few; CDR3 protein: CASNRDSLNSPLHF; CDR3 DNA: TGTGCCAGCAATCGGGACAGCCTTAATTCACCCCTCCACTTT
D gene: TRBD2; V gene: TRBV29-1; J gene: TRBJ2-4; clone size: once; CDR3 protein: CSGYFSGRGIQYF; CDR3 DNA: TGCAGCGGTTATTTTAGCGGGAGGGGCATTCAGTACTTC
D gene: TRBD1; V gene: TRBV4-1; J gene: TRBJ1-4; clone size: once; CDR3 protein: CASSQERTGVGKLFF; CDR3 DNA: TGCGCCAGCAGCCAAGAAAGGACAGGGGTCGGAAAACTGTTTTTT
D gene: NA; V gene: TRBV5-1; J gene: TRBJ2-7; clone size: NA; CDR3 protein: CASSLAADTTYEQYF; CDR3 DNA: TGCGCCAGCAGCTTGGCCGCGGACACGACCTACGAGCAGTACTTC
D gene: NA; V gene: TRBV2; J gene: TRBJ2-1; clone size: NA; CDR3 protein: CASMGPYNEQFF; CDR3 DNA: TGTGCCAGCATGGGGCCTTACAATGAGCAGTTCTTC